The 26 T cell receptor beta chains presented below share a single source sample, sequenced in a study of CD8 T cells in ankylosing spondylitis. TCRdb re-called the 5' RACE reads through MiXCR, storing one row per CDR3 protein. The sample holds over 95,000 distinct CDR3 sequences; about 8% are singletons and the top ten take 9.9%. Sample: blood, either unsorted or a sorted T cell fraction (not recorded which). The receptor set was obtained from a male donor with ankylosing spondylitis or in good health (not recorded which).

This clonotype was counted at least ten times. The CDR3 protein is CASRVLGDAGELFF. The CDR3 bases are TGCGCCAGCAGGGTACTGGGCGACGCCGGGGAGCTGTTTTTT. The chain combines TRBV5-1 with TRBJ2-2; D gene ambiguous. The CDR3 covers 14 residues. Germline V gives CDR1 SGHRS, CDR2 YFSETQ. Trimming took 5 bases from V and 6 from J, leaving 14 bases between them.

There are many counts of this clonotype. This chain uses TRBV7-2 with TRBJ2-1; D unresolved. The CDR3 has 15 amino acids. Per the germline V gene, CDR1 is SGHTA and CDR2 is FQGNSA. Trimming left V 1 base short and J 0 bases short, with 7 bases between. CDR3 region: CASSLVAVSYNEQFF. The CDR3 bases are TGTGCCAGCAGCTTAGTTGCGGTCTCCTACAATGAGCAGTTCTTC.

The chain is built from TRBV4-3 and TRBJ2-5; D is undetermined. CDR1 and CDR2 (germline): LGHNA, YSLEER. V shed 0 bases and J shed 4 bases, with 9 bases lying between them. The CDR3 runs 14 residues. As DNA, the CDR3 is TGCGCCAGCAGCCAAGACAGGTTTGGAGAGACCCAGTACTTC. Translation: CASSQDRFGETQYF.

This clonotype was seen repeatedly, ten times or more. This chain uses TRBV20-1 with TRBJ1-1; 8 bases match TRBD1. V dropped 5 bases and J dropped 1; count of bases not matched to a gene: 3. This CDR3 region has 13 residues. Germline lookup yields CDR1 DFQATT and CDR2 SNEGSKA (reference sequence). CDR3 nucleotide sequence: TGCAGTGCTTATACAGGGGGGAACACTGAAGCTTTCTTT. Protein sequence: CSAYTGGNTEAFF.

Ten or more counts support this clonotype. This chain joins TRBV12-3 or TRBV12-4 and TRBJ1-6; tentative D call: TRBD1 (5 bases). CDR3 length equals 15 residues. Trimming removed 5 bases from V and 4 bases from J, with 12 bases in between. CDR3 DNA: TGTGCCAGCAGTGGCGGGGGGAGATATAATTCACCCCTCCACTTT. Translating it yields CASSGGGRYNSPLHF.

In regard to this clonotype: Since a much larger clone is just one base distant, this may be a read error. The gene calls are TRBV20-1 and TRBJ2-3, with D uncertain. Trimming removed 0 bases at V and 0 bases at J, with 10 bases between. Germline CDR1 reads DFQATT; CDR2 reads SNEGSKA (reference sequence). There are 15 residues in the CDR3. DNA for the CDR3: TGCAGTGCTAGAGAGGTGGGCCGGAGCACAGATACGCAGTATTTT. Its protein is CSAREVGRSTDTQYF.

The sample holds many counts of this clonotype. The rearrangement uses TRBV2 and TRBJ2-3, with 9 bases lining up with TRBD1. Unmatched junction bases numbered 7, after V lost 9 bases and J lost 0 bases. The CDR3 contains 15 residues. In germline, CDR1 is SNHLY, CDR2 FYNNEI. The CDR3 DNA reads TGTGCCAGGGGCCAGGGGACAGGGAGCACAGATACGCAGTATTTT. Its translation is CARGQGTGSTDTQYF.

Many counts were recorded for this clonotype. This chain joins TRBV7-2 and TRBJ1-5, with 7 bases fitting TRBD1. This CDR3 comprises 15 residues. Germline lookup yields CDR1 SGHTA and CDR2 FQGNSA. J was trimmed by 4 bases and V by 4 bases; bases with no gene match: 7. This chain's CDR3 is CASSSRQGSNQPQHF. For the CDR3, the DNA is TGTGCCAGCAGCTCCCGACAGGGTTCAAATCAGCCCCAGCATTTT.

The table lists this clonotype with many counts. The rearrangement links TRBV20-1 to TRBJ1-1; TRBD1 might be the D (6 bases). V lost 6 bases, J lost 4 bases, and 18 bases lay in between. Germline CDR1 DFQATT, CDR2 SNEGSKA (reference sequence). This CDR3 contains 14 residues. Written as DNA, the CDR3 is TGCAGTGCCATCCTAACAGGGACGAGCACTGAAGCTTTCTTT. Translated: CSAILTGTSTEAFF.

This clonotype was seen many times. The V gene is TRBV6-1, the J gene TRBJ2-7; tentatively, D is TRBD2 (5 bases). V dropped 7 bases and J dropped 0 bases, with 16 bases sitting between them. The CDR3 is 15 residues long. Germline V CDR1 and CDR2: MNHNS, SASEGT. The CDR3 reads CASTRVGGFSYEQYF. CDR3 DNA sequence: TGTGCCAGCACCCGAGTGGGCGGGTTCTCCTACGAGCAGTACTTC.

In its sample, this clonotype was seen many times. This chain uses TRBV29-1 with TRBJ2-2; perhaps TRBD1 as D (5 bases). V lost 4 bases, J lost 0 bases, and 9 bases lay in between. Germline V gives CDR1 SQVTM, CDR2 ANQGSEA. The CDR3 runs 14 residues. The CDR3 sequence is CSVARRANTGELFF. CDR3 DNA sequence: TGCAGCGTTGCGCGCAGGGCGAACACCGGGGAGCTGTTTTTT.

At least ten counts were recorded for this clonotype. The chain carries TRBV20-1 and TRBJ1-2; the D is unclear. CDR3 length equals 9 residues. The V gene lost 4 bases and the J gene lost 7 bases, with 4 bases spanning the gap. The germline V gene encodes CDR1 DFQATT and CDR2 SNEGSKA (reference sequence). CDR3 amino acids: CSATPGYTF. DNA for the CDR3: TGCAGTGCTACCCCTGGCTACACCTTC.

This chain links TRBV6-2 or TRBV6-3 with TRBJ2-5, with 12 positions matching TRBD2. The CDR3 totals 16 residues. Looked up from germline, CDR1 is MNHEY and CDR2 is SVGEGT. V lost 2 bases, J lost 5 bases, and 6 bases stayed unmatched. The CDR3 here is CASSYPGLAGRETQYF. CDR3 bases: TGTGCCAGCAGTTACCCTGGACTAGCGGGAAGGGAGACCCAGTACTTC.

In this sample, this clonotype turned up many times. In DNA form, the CDR3 reads TGTGCCAGCAGCTCTGACCCCCGGACAGGGGCCAAAAACATTCAGTACTTC. It encodes CASSSDPRTGAKNIQYF. The chain joins TRBV12-3 or TRBV12-4 to TRBJ2-4; TRBD1 matches 8 bases. The ends lost 6 bases at V and 1 base at J; junction bases unmatched: 11. The CDR3 loop spans 17 amino acids.

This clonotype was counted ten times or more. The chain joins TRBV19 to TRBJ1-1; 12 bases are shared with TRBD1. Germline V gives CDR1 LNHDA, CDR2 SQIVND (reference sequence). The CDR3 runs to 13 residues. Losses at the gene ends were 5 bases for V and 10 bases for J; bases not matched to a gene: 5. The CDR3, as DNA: TGTGCCAGTAGTCCGGGACAGGGGGCAAGAGCTTTCTTT. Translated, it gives CASSPGQGARAFF.

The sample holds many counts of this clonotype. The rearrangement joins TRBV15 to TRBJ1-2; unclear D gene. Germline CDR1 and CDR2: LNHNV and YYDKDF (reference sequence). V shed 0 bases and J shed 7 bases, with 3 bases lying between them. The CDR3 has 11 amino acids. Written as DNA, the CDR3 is TGTGCCACCAGCAGAGATGGTGGCTACACCTTC. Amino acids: CATSRDGGYTF.

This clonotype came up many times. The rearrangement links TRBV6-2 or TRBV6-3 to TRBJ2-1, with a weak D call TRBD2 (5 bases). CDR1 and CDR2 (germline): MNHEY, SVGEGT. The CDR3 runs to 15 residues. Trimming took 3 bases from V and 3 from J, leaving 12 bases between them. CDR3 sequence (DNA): TGTGCCAGCAGTTATGAACGGGATGTCTACAATGAGCAGTTCTTC. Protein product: CASSYERDVYNEQFF.

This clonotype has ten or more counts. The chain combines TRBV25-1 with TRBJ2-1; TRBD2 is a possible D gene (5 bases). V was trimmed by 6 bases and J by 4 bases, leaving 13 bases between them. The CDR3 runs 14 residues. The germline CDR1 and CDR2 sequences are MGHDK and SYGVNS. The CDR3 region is CASSETREYNEQFF. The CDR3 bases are TGTGCCAGCAGCGAGACGAGGGAATACAATGAGCAGTTCTTC.

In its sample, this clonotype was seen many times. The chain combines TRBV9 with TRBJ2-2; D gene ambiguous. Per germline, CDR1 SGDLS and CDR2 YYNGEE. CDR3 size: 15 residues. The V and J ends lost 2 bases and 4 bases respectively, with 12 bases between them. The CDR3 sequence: CASSVGAPSTGELFF. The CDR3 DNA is TGTGCCAGCAGCGTCGGCGCTCCCAGCACCGGGGAGCTGTTTTTT.

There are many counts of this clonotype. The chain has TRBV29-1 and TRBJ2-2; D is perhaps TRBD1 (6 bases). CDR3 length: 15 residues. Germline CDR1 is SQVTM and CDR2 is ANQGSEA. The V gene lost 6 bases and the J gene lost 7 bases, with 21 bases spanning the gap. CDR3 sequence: CSVSEQGPAGGELFF. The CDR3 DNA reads TGCAGCGTGTCTGAACAGGGTCCTGCAGGCGGGGAGCTGTTTTTT.

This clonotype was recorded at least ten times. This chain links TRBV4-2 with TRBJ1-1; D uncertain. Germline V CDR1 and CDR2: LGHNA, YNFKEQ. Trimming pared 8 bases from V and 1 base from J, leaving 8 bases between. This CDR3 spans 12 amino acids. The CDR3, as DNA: TGTGCCAGCCGTTATGGGAACACTGAAGCTTTCTTT. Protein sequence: CASRYGNTEAFF.

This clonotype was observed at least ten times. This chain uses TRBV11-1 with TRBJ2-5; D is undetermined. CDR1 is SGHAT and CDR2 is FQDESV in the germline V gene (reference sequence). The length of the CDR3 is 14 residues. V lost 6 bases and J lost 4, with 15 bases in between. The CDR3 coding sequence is TGTGCCAGCAGTCGTCCCGGGTCCCCAGAGACCCAGTACTTC. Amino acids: CASSRPGSPETQYF.

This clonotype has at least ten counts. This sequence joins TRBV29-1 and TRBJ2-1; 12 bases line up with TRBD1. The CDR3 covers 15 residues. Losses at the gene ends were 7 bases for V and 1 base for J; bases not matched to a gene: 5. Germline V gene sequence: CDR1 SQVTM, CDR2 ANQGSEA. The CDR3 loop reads CSAGTGGTSYNEQFF. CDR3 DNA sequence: TGCAGCGCTGGGACAGGGGGCACATCCTACAATGAGCAGTTCTTC.

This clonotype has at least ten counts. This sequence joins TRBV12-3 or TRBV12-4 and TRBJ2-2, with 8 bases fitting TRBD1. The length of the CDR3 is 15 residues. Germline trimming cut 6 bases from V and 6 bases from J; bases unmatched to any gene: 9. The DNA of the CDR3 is TGTGCCAGCAGACCCCCGGGACAGGCGGCCGGGGAGCTGTTTTTT. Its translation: CASRPPGQAAGELFF.

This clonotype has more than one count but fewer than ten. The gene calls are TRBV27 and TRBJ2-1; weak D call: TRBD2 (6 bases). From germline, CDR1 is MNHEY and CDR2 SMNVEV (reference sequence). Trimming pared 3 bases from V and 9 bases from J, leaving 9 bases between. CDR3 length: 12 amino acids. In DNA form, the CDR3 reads TGTGCCAGCAGTTTGACTAGTACTGAGCAGTTCTTC. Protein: CASSLTSTEQFF.

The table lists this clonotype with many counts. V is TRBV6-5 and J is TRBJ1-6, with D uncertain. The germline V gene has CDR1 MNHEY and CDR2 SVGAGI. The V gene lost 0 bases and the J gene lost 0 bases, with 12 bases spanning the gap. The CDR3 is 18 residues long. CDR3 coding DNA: TGTGCCAGCAGTTACTCCCGGTATTTGAGCTCCTATAATTCACCCCTCCACTTT. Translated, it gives CASSYSRYLSSYNSPLHF.